Sequencing of this TCR beta chain was carried out in a study of sequential checkpoint blockade in melanoma. Study background: Each arm's sequence ended with maintenance nivolumab.

Some clones are missing from TCRdb's copy, which holds only in-frame ones; the method was immunoSEQ multiplex PCR. Found here are about 28,000 clones, around 90% of them singletons; the top ten hold around 13%. Treatment: randomized to nivolumab then ipilimumab (arm A) or the reverse (arm B). None of the patients previously received DNA-damaging chemotherapy. Sorted cells were live CD3+CD8+, lacking CD19 and CD56, from PBMCs. Germline V gene lookup returns CDR1 SGHAT and CDR2 FQNNGV. The CDR3 has 15 residues. After removal of 4 bases from V and 3 bases from J, the junction contained 6 bases not matched to a gene.

This TCR was recovered from a human donor with melanoma. The material was CD8+ T cells sorted from blood (inferred from file names), obtained from a patient given nivolumab and ipilimumab in sequence. The rearrangement uses TRBV11-2 and TRBJ2-7; 10 nucleotides align to TRBD1. This CDR3 is CASSSGTGEFYEQYF. DNA for the CDR3: TGTGCCAGCAGCTCAGGGACAGGGGAATTCTACGAGCAGTACTTC.